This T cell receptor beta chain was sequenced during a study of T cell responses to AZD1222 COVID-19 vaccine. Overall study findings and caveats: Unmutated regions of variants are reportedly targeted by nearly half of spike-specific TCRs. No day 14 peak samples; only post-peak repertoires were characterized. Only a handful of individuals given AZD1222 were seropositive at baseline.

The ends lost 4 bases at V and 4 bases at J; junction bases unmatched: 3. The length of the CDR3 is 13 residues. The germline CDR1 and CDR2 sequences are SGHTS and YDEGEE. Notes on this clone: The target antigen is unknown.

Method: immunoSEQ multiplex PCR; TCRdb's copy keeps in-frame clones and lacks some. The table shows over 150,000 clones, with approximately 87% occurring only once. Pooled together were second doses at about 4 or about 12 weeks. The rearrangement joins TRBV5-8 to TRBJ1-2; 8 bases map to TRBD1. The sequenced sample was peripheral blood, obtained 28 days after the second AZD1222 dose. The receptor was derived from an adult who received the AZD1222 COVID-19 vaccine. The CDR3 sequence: CASSPDRGYGYTF. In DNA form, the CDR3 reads TGTGCCAGCAGCCCAGACAGGGGCTATGGCTACACCTTC.